The clone carrying this T cell receptor (beta chain) has a handful of counts. As yet, its antigen is unknown. Germline and junction disagree at one end, which may indicate a read error. Amplified TCR beta CDR3 regions derived from RNA transcripts. A set of HTBI primers served as the primers for a first-round RT-PCR of the TCR CDR3. MiXCR was run by TCRdb on the multiplex PCR reads, yielding one entry per CDR3 protein. The sample consists of approximately 590,000 distinct CDR3 sequences, 15% to 19% of them appearing once. Patients counted as stable if ophthalmopathy did not develop within 18 months. This entry is derived from a study of T cells in Graves' hyperthyroidism and ophthalmopathy. About the research overall: Peripheral blood was acquired at first diagnosis, ahead of any therapy whatsoever.

CDR1 and CDR2 (germline): SGHVS, FQNEAQ. CDR3 length: 15 residues. Regarding the study as a whole: From stable hyperthyroidism, ophthalmopathy was separated by a 13 V-J model. Clonotypes that were expanded in thyroid above 0.001 mostly appeared in blood too.

The sequence was obtained from a woman in her 30s with Graves' hyperthyroidism. Input material: blood. The V and J genes are TRBV7-8 and TRBJ2-1; 8 bases line up with TRBD1. CDR3 in DNA: TGTGCCAGCAGCTGGGACAGGTACTCCTGCAATGAGCAGTTCTTC. It specifies CASSWDRYSCNEQFF.